The 31 T cell receptor beta chains below all came from one sample that was sequenced in a study of cytomegalovirus exposure and HLA in healthy donors. PCR employed 60 Vbeta and 13 Jbeta primers. Repertoires were generated with immunoSEQ multiplex PCR, while TCRdb's copy carries only in-frame clones and drops some. The data hold around 97,000 clones, with over 70% observed a single time. The sequenced sample was PBMCs. All receptors come from a man aged 50 to 59 in good health and CMV-seropositive.

This chain connects TRBV11-3 to TRBJ2-1, with D possibly being TRBD2 (6 bases). V lost 4 bases, J lost 5 bases, and 12 bases lay in between. The CDR3 has 14 residues. In germline, CDR1 is SGHNT, CDR2 YENEEA. The CDR3 spells CASSWGEGDNEQFF. The CDR3, as DNA: TGTGCCAGCAGCTGGGGGGAAGGTGACAATGAGCAGTTCTTC.

CDR3: CAISALTGGMGGELFF. In DNA form, the CDR3 reads TGTGCCATCAGTGCCCTGACGGGGGGCATGGGCGGGGAGCTGTTTTTT. V usage is TRBV10-3 and J usage is TRBJ2-2; a possible D gene is TRBD2 (7 bases). Trimming took off 4 bases at V and 7 bases at J, with 19 bases between the two ends. Per the germline V gene, CDR1 is ENHRY and CDR2 is SYGVKD. This CDR3 has 16 residues.

V is TRBV2 and J is TRBJ1-1, with 7 nucleotides matching TRBD1. This CDR3 has 12 amino acids. In germline, CDR1 is SNHLY, CDR2 FYNNEI. The V segment lost 7 bases and the J segment 8 bases; nucleotides outside the gene matches: 7. CDR3 coding DNA: TGTGCCAGCACTGCCAGGGGGAACGAAGCTTTCTTT. This encodes CASTARGNEAFF.

This clone appeared a single time. This chain joins TRBV7-2 and TRBJ2-7; D is possibly TRBD1 (5 bases). The CDR3 covers 15 residues. Per the germline V gene, CDR1 is SGHTA and CDR2 is FQGNSA. Trimming cost V 2 bases and J 3 bases, with 14 bases left between them. The CDR3 here is CASSLRGGVSYEQYF. CDR3 sequence (DNA): TGTGCCAGCAGCTTAAGGGGCGGAGTGAGCTACGAGCAGTACTTC.

This clone was recorded only once. V usage is TRBV30 and J usage is TRBJ1-1; D is unresolved. The V and J ends lost 3 bases and 1 base respectively, with 9 bases between them. The CDR3 contains 13 residues. Germline values: CDR1 GTSNPN, CDR2 SVGIG (reference sequence). Here the CDR3 reads CAWRRLRNTEAFF. The DNA for the CDR3 is TGTGCCTGGAGACGCCTGAGGAACACTGAAGCTTTCTTT.

The gene calls are TRBV5-1 and TRBJ1-5; 7 bases fit TRBD1. The V segment lost 0 bases and the J segment 8 bases; nucleotides outside the gene matches: 5. This CDR3 spans 14 amino acids. The V gene's germline CDR1 is SGHRS and CDR2 YFSETQ. CDR3: CASSLGGGLEPQHF. DNA for the CDR3: TGCGCCAGCAGCTTGGGAGGGGGCCTGGAGCCCCAGCATTTT. Filled out from reference TRBV5-1 and TRBJ1-5, the complete variable domain reads KAGVTQTPRYLIKTRGQQVTLSCSPISGHRSVSWYQQTPGQGLQFLFEYFSETQRNKGNFPGRFSGRQFSNSRSEMNVSTLELGDSALYLCASSLGGGLEPQHFGDGTRLSIL.

The chain recombines TRBV18 with TRBJ2-7, with a weak D call TRBD1 (5 bases). V lost 8 bases and J 4 bases, leaving 15 bases between the germline ends. Germline values: CDR1 KGHSH, CDR2 LQKENI. This CDR3 region has 13 residues. The CDR3 loop is CASAPTGAYEQYF. The DNA for the CDR3 is TGTGCCAGCGCCCCTACAGGAGCTTACGAGCAGTACTTC.

The V and J genes are TRBV6-4 and TRBJ2-6; 8 bases line up with TRBD2. The CDR3 runs 17 residues. Germline-derived CDR1 and CDR2 are MRHNA and SNTAGT. Trimming cost V 2 bases and J 0 bases; bases outside gene matches: 3. DNA for the CDR3: TGTGCCAGCAGTGACGAGGCGGGGGGCTCTGGGGCCAACGTCCTGACTTTC. It translates to CASSDEAGGSGANVLTF.

The DNA of the CDR3 is TGTGCCAGCAGCCAAGATAACAGGGACTACAATGAGCAGTTCTTC. Translating gives CASSQDNRDYNEQFF. This chain joins TRBV14 and TRBJ2-1, with a weak D call TRBD1 (6 bases). Germline CDR1 reads SGHDN; CDR2 reads FVKESK. The CDR3 extends over 15 amino acids. The V and J ends lost 0 bases and 3 bases respectively, with 9 bases between them. Using reference TRBV14 and TRBJ2-1 for the parts outside the CDR3, the full variable domain is EAGVTQFPSHSVIEKGQTVTLRCDPISGHDNLYWYRRVMGKEIKFLLHFVKESKQDESGMPNNRFLAERTGGTYSTLKVQPAELEDSGVYFCASSQDNRDYNEQFFGPGTRLTVL.

The chain joins TRBV5-4 to TRBJ2-5, with TRBD2 matching 9 bases. CDR1 is SGHNT, CDR2 YYREEE, per germline (reference sequence). With 4 bases clipped from V and 5 bases from J, the junction kept 21 bases outside the gene matches. The CDR3 totals 19 residues. The CDR3 is CASSPKAGGRGRAGETQYF. In DNA form, the CDR3 reads TGTGCCAGCAGCCCAAAAGCGGGGGGCCGCGGGAGGGCGGGGGAGACCCAGTACTTC.

This clone was counted between two and nine times. The V gene is TRBV21-1, the J gene TRBJ2-7; the table calls TRBD2, which could not be checked here. TRBV21-1 corresponds to a pseudogene. The CDR3 has 13 residues. The CDR3 loop reads CASSPGGEGEQYF. As DNA, the CDR3 is TGTGCCAGCAGCCCCGGAGGGGAGGGCGAGCAGTACTTC.

V is TRBV7-6 and J is TRBJ2-5, with D hard to call. Germline V CDR1 and CDR2: SGHVS, FNYEAQ. With 10 bases removed from V and 0 bases from J, the gap between germline ends came to 9 bases. The CDR3 is 12 amino acids. Here the CDR3 DNA reads TGTGCCATCCTAAAGAACCAAGAGACCCAGTACTTC. Amino acid sequence: CAILKNQETQYF.

This CDR3 is CASSPRTTSYEQYF. In DNA, the CDR3 is TGTGCCAGCAGCCCTAGGACAACTTCCTACGAGCAGTACTTC. J is TRBJ2-7 and V is TRBV11-2; maybe TRBD1 (5 bases). Trimming shortened V by 5 bases and J by 1 base, and 12 bases separated the two germline ends. The germline V gene has CDR1 SGHAT and CDR2 FQNNGV. The CDR3 has 14 amino acids. Based on the CDR3 plus reference TRBV11-2 and TRBJ2-7, the full variable domain is EAGVAQSPRYKIIEKRQSVAFWCNPISGHATLYWYQQILGQGPKLLIQFQNNGVVDDSQLPKDRFSAERLKGVDSTLKIQPAKLEDSAVYLCASSPRTTSYEQYFGPGTRLTVT.

For this clone: The same CDR3 can be traced to other DNA sequences in this sample. The V call is TRBV11-2, the J call TRBJ2-1; D perhaps matches TRBD2 (5 bases). V was shortened by 5 bases and J by 7 bases, with 9 bases between the two germline ends. This CDR3 is built from 12 residues. Germline V gene sequence: CDR1 SGHAT, CDR2 FQNNGV. The CDR3 DNA reads as TGTGCCAGCAGCCACGAGCGGAATGAGCAGTTCTTC. It codes for CASSHERNEQFF.

This chain links TRBV5-1 with TRBJ2-3, with 7 bases fitting TRBD1. CDR1 SGHRS and CDR2 YFSETQ come from the germline V gene. The CDR3 sequence is 14 residues long. The junction had 2 bases not matched to a gene; V was cut back by 0 bases and J by 4 bases. The CDR3 DNA reads as TGCGCCAGCAGCTTGGGGCAGGGGGCAGATACGCAGTATTTT. It translates to CASSLGQGADTQYF.

This clone was counted a single time. The genes are TRBV5-4 and TRBJ2-3, with 7 bases matching TRBD1. The CDR3 is made up of 14 amino acids. Germline trimming cut 4 bases from V and 3 bases from J; bases unmatched to any gene: 5. Germline V CDR1 and CDR2: SGHNT, YYREEE (reference sequence). The CDR3, as DNA: TGTGCCAGCAGCCCGGGACAGACAACAGATACGCAGTATTTT. It encodes CASSPGQTTDTQYF.

The chain uses TRBV7-2 and TRBJ1-3; unclear D gene. The CDR3 is 15 residues long. In germline, CDR1 is SGHTA, CDR2 FQGNSA. V was trimmed by 1 base and J by 1 base, leaving 8 bases between them. CDR3: CASSLGPGSGNTIYF. CDR3 bases: TGTGCCAGCAGCTTAGGGCCAGGATCTGGAAACACCATATATTTT.

This chain joins TRBV28 and TRBJ1-6, with unresolved D. Germline CDR1 is MDHEN and CDR2 is SYDVKM. The CDR3 consists of 14 residues. V lost 6 bases and J 4 bases, leaving 10 bases between the germline ends. For the CDR3, the DNA is TGTGCCAGCAGCTTTTCCAGTTATAATTCACCCCTCCACTTT. Its translation is CASSFSSYNSPLHF.

This clone has only a few counts. The V call is TRBV6-5, the J call TRBJ1-4, with 9 bases fitting TRBD1. Germline values: CDR1 MNHEY, CDR2 SVGAGI. The CDR3 covers 14 residues. V dropped 2 bases and J dropped 11; count of bases not matched to a gene: 6. This chain's CDR3 is CASSYQTTGGKLFF. The DNA for the CDR3 is TGTGCCAGCAGTTACCAGACGACAGGGGGTAAACTGTTTTTT.

This clone has just one count. This sequence joins TRBV27 and TRBJ2-7; 11 positions match TRBD1. Germline CDR1 MNHEY, CDR2 SMNVEV (reference sequence). With 5 bases clipped from V and 3 bases from J, the junction kept 6 bases outside the gene matches. The CDR3 has 15 residues. This chain's CDR3 is CASSGWGTGGYEQYF. DNA of the CDR3: TGTGCCAGCAGTGGGTGGGGGACAGGGGGCTACGAGCAGTACTTC.

The chain uses TRBV5-1 and TRBJ2-2, with 9 bases matching TRBD2. Germline V gene data show CDR1 as SGHRS and CDR2 as YFSETQ. This CDR3 has 16 amino acids. Unmatched junction bases numbered 11, after V lost 5 bases and J lost 6 bases. The CDR3 reads CASRNGAGGDSGELFF. Here the CDR3 DNA reads TGCGCCAGCAGGAACGGAGCGGGAGGTGACTCCGGGGAGCTGTTTTTT.

The chain is built from TRBV27 and TRBJ2-3, with D unresolved. The germline V gene encodes CDR1 MNHEY and CDR2 SMNVEV (reference sequence). V gave up 3 bases and J gave up 0 bases, with 10 bases separating them. CDR3 size: 15 residues. CDR3 amino acids: CASSFFGRSTDTQYF. CDR3 nucleotides: TGTGCCAGCAGTTTTTTCGGCAGGAGCACAGATACGCAGTATTTT.

This clone was recorded only once. The chain joins TRBV30 to TRBJ1-1, with a weak D call TRBD1 (6 bases). Germline V gives CDR1 GTSNPN, CDR2 SVGIG (reference sequence). V lost 7 bases to trimming and J lost 4 bases, with 19 bases between them. This CDR3 region has 14 residues. The CDR3 loop is CAYTLGQWSTEAFF. The CDR3 DNA sequence: TGTGCCTATACCCTTGGACAGTGGTCCACTGAAGCTTTCTTT.

This clone turned up a few times. The V and J genes are TRBV7-9 and TRBJ1-1, with D possibly being TRBD1 (5 bases). Germline V gene lookup returns CDR1 SEHNR and CDR2 FQNEAQ (reference sequence). The CDR3 has 14 amino acids. V was trimmed by 6 bases and J by 10 bases, leaving 21 bases between them. The CDR3 sequence is CASSRPDWGMVAFF. CDR3 DNA sequence: TGTGCCAGCAGTCGGCCTGACTGGGGCATGGTAGCTTTCTTT.

This chain connects TRBV18 to TRBJ2-5; 8 positions agree with TRBD1. The ends lost 5 bases at V and 2 bases at J; junction bases unmatched: 1. The CDR3 has 13 residues. Germline V CDR1 and CDR2: KGHSH, LQKENI. The CDR3 spells CASSRDRQETQYF. For the CDR3, the DNA is TGTGCCAGCTCAAGGGACAGGCAAGAGACCCAGTACTTC. Combining the CDR3 with reference TRBV18 and TRBJ2-5 gives the whole variable domain NAGVMQNPRHLVRRRGQEARLRCSPMKGHSHVYWYRQLPEEGLKFMVYLQKENIIDESGMPKERFSAEFPKEGPSILRIQQVVRGDSAAYFCASSRDRQETQYFGPGTRLLVL.

The gene calls are TRBV11-3 and TRBJ2-5; possibly TRBD2 for D (5 bases). CDR1 and CDR2 from the germline V gene are SGHNT and YENEEA. The CDR3 extends over 15 amino acids. V lost 5 bases, J lost 1 base, and 14 bases lay in between. The CDR3 loop is CASSLTRGSQETQYF. The DNA for the CDR3 is TGTGCCAGCAGCCTGACCCGAGGGAGCCAAGAGACCCAGTACTTC.

The genes are TRBV30 and TRBJ2-3; 9 bases fit TRBD1. V lost 5 bases, J lost 4 bases, and 7 bases stayed unmatched. The CDR3 runs 14 residues. Germline lookup yields CDR1 GTSNPN and CDR2 SVGIG (reference sequence). As DNA, the CDR3 is TGTGCCTGGGCCCACAGGGGGCGTCCAGATACGCAGTATTTT. The encoded protein is CAWAHRGRPDTQYF.

Comment on this clone: Its ends do not fully match the called genes, so a read error is possible. The chain combines TRBV2 with TRBJ2-3, with 7 bases fitting TRBD1. CDR3 length: 14 residues. The germline V gene encodes CDR1 SNHLY and CDR2 FYNNEI. In DNA form, the CDR3 reads TGTGCCAGCAGCGAAGGGGGCGGAACAGATACGCAGTATTTT. Amino acid sequence: CASSEGGGTDTQYF.

The chain uses TRBV18 and TRBJ1-2; TRBD1 matches 8 bases. With 6 bases clipped from V and 7 bases from J, the junction kept 4 bases outside the gene matches. This CDR3 region has 12 residues. CDR1 KGHSH and CDR2 LQKENI come from the germline V gene. The CDR3 sequence is CASSPDRGGYTF. CDR3 sequence (DNA): TGTGCCAGCTCCCCAGACAGGGGTGGCTACACCTTC.

This clone was seen more than once but under ten times. V is TRBV7-9 and J is TRBJ1-1; 7 bases match TRBD1. Germline V gene sequence: CDR1 SEHNR, CDR2 FQNEAQ (reference sequence). The CDR3 has 13 amino acids. V was pared by 5 bases and J by 4 bases, with 4 bases of the junction left unmatched. CDR3 sequence reads: CASSRTGSTEAFF. The CDR3 DNA sequence: TGTGCCAGCAGCAGGACAGGAAGCACTGAAGCTTTCTTT.

The rearrangement joins TRBV6-4 to TRBJ2-5; 8 nucleotides align to TRBD1. The V gene's germline CDR1 is MRHNA and CDR2 SNTAGT. V trimming: 3 bases; J trimming: 3 bases; junction bases outside the gene matches: 6. The CDR3 extends over 15 amino acids. Written as DNA, the CDR3 is TGTGCCAGCAGTGAACGGCAGGGGGCGAAAGAGACCCAGTACTTC. Its protein product is CASSERQGAKETQYF.